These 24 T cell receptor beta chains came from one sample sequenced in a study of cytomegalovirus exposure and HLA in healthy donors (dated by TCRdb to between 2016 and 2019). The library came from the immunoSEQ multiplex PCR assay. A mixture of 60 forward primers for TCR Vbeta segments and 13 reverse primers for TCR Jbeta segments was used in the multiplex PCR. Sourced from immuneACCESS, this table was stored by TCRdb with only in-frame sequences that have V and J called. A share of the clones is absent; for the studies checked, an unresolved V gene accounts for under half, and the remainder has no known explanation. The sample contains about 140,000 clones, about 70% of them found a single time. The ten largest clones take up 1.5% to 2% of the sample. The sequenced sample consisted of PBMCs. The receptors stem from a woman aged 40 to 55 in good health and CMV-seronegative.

The CDR3 nucleotides are TGTGCCAGCAGCCAAGAGGGGAGCGGATACAATGAGCAGTTCTTC. It is translated as CASSQEGSGYNEQFF. The rearrangement joins TRBV14 to TRBJ2-1, with D possibly TRBD2 on 5 matching bases. The CDR3 has 15 amino acids. With 0 bases removed from V and 4 bases from J, the gap between germline ends came to 10 bases. Germline CDR1 SGHDN, CDR2 FVKESK.

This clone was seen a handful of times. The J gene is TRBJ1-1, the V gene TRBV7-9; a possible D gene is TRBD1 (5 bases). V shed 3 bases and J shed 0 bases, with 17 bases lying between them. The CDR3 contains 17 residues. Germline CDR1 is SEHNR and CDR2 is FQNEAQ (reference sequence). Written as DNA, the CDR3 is TGTGCCAGCAGCTTGATGGGGGGACCCTTAATGAACACTGAAGCTTTCTTT. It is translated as CASSLMGGPLMNTEAFF.

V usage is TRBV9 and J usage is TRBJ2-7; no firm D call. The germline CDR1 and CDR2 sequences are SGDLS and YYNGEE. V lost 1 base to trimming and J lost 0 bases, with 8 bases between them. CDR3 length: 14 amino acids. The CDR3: CASSVNGNSYEQYF. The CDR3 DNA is TGTGCCAGCAGCGTAAACGGTAACTCCTACGAGCAGTACTTC. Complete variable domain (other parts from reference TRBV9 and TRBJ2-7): DSGVTQTPKHLITATGQRVTLRCSPRSGDLSVYWYQQSLDQGLQFLIQYYNGEERAKGNILERFSAQQFPDLHSELNLSSLELGDSALYFCASSVNGNSYEQYFGPGTRLTVT.

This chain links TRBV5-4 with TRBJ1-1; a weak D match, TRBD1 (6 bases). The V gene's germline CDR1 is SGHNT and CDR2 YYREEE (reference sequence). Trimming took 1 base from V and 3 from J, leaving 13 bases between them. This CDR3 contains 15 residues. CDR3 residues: CASSLFRGLDTEAFF. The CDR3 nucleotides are TGTGCCAGCAGCTTGTTCAGGGGCCTTGACACTGAAGCTTTCTTT.

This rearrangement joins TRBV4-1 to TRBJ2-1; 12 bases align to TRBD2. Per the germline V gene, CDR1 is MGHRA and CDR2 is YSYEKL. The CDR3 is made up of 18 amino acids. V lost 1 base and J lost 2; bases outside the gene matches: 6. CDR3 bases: TGCGCCAGCAGCCAAGTTTCTAGCGGGGGGGGGACCTACAATGAGCAGTTCTTC. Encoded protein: CASSQVSSGGGTYNEQFF.

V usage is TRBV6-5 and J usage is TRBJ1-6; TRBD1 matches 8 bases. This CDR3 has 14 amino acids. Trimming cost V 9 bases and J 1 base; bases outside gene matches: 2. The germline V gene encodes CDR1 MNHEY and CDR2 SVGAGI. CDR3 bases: TGTGCCAGTAACAGGGGGTCCTATAATTCACCCCTCCACTTT. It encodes CASNRGSYNSPLHF.

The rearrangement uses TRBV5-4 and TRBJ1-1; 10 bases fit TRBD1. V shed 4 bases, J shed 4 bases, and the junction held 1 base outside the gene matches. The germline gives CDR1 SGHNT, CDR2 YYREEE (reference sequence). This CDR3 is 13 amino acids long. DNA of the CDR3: TGTGCCAGCAGCCGACAGGGGGCCACTGAAGCTTTCTTT. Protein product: CASSRQGATEAFF.

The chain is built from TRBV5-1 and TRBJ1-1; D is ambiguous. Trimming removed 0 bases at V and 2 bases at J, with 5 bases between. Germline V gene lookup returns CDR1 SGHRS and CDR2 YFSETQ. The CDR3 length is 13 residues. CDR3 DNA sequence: TGCGCCAGCAGCTTGGAGCCTAACACTGAAGCTTTCTTT. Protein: CASSLEPNTEAFF.

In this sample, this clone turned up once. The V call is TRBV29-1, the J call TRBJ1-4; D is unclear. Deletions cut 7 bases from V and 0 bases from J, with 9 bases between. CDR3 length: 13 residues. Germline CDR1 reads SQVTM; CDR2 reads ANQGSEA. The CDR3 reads CSGRTATNEKLFF. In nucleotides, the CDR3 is TGCAGCGGCAGGACTGCAACTAATGAAAAACTGTTTTTT. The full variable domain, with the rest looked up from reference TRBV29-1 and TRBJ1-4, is SAVISQKPSRDICQRGTSLTIQCQVDSQVTMMFWYRQQPGQSLTLIATANQGSEATYESGFVIDKFPISRPNLTFSTLTVSNMSPEDSSIYLCSGRTATNEKLFFGSGTQLSVL.

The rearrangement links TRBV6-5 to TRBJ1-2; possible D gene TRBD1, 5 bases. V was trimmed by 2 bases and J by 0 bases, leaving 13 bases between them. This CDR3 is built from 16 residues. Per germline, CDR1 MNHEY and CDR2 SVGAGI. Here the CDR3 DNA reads TGTGCCAGCAGTTACGGGGGGAGCATTTCTAACTATGGCTACACCTTC. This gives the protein CASSYGGSISNYGYTF.

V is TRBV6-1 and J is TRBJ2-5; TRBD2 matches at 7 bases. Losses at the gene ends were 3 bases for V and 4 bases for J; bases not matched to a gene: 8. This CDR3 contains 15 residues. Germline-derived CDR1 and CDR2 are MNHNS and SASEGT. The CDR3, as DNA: TGTGCCAGCAGTGAGGGACTACTACTACGAGAGACCCAGTACTTC. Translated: CASSEGLLLRETQYF.

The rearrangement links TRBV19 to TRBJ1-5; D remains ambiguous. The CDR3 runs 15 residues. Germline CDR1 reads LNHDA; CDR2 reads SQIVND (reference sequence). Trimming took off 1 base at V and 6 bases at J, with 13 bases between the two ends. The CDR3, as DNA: TGTGCCAGTAGTATAGGCCGGGAAAGGCCTCAGCCCCAGCATTTT. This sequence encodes CASSIGRERPQPQHF. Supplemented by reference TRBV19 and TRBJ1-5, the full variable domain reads DGGITQSPKYLFRKEGQNVTLSCEQNLNHDAMYWYRQDPGQGLRLIYYSQIVNDFQKGDIAEGYSVSREKKESFPLTVTSAQKNPTAFYLCASSIGRERPQPQHFGDGTRLSIL.

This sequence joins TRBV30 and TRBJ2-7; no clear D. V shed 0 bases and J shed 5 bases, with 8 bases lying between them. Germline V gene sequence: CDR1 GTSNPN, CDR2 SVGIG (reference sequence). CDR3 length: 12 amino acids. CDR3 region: CAWSVGLHEQYF. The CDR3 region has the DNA TGTGCCTGGAGTGTCGGTCTCCACGAGCAGTACTTC. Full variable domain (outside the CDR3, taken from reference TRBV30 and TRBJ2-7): SQTIHQWPATLVQPVGSPLSLECTVEGTSNPNLYWYRQAAGRGLQLLFYSVGIGQISSEVPQNLSASRPQDRQFILSSKKLLLSDSGFYLCAWSVGLHEQYFGPGTRLTVT.

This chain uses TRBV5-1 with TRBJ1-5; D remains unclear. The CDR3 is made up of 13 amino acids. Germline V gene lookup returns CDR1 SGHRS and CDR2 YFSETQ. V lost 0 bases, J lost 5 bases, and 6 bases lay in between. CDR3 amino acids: CASSLDRDQPQHF. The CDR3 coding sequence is TGCGCCAGCAGCTTGGACAGAGATCAGCCCCAGCATTTT.

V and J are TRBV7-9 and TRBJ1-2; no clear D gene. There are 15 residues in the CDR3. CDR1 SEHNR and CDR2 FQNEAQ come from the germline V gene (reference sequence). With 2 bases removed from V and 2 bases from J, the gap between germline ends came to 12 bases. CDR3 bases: TGTGCCAGCAGCTTATTGTTGGGAGGAAACTATGGCTACACCTTC. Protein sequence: CASSLLLGGNYGYTF.

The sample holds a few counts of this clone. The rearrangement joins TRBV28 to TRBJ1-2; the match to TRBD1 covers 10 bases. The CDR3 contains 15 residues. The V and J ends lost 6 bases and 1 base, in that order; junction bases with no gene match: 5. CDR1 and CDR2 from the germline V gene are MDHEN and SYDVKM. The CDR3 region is CASRTRTGGNYGYTF. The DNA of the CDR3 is TGTGCCAGCAGGACCAGGACAGGGGGTAACTATGGCTACACCTTC.

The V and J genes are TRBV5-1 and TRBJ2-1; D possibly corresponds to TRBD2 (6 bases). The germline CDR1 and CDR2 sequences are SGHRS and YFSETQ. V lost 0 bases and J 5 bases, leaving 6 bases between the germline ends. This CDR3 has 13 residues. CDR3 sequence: CASSLGLDNEQFF. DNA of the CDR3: TGCGCCAGCAGCTTGGGACTAGACAATGAGCAGTTCTTC.

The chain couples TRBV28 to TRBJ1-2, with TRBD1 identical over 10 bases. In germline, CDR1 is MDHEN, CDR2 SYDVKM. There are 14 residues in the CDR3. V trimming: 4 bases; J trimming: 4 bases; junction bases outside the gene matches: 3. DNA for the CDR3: TGTGCCAGCAGTTCCGGGGACAGGGGCTATGGCTACACCTTC. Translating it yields CASSSGDRGYGYTF.

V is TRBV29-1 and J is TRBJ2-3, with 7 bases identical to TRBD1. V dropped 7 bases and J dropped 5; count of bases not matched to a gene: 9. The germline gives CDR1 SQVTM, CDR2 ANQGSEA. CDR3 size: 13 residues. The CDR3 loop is CSGASTGVDTQYF. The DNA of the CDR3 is TGCAGCGGCGCTAGTACAGGGGTAGATACGCAGTATTTT.

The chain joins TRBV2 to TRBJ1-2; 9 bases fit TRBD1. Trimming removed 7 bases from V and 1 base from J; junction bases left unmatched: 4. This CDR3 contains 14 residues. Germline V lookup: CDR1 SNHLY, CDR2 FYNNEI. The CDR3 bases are TGTGCCAGCACCCTGGGACAGGGTAACTATGGCTACACCTTC. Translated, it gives CASTLGQGNYGYTF.

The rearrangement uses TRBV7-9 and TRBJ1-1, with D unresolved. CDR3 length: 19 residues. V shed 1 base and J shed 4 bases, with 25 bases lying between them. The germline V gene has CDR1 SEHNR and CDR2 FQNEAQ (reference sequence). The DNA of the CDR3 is TGTGCCAGCAGCTTAGACAATCTCCTTCCCGTGACTGGAAGCACTGAAGCTTTCTTT. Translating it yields CASSLDNLLPVTGSTEAFF. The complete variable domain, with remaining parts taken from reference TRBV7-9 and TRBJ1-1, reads DTGVSQNPRHKITKRGQNVTFRCDPISEHNRLYWYRQTLGQGPEFLTYFQNEAQLEKSRLLSDRFSAERPKGSFSTLEIQRTEQGDSAMYLCASSLDNLLPVTGSTEAFFGQGTRLTVV.

The CDR3 DNA is TGCGCCAGCAGCTTGGACCAGGGAAGTGGCTACGAGCAGTACTTC. Translated: CASSLDQGSGYEQYF. This sequence joins TRBV5-1 and TRBJ2-5; tentative D call: TRBD1 (5 bases). Matching the DNA end better, TRBJ2-7 makes the J call doubtful. The CDR3 has 15 amino acids. CDR1 and CDR2 from the germline V gene are SGHRS and YFSETQ.

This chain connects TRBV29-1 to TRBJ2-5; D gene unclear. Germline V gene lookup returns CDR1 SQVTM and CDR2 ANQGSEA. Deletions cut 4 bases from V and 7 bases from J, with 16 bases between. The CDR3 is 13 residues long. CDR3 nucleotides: TGCAGCGTTGCTATCACGGAATCGGGGACCCAGTACTTC. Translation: CSVAITESGTQYF.

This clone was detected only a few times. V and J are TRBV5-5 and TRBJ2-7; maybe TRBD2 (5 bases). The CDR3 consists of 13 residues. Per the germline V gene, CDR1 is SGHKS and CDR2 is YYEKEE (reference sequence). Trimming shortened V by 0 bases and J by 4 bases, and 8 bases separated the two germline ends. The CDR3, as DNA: TGTGCCAGCAGCTTGGCGGGATTGTACGAGCAGTACTTC. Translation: CASSLAGLYEQYF.